The 21 T cell receptor beta chains in this list originate from one sample, sequenced in a study of shared clonotypes between healthy human individuals. Sequencing was performed with immunoSEQ multiplex PCR; in TCRdb, only in-frame clones are kept and a portion is missing. The table has about 2.3 million clones, over 90% seen once; the top ten hold 0.35% to 0.45%. The sequenced sample consisted of naive CD4+ T cells from PBMCs. The sample's subset: CD45RA+ positively selected. The receptors were sampled from a man aged 18 to 30 in good health. Some clones in this sample may be carry-over from other donors' samples.

This chain uses TRBV27 with TRBJ1-5; a possible D gene is TRBD1 (5 bases). The CDR3 is 16 residues long. CDR1 is MNHEY and CDR2 is SMNVEV in the germline V gene (reference sequence). V was trimmed by 4 bases and J by 0 bases, leaving 13 bases between them. CDR3 DNA: TGTGCCAGCAGTTCCCGACAGCCCTATAGCAATCAGCCCCAGCATTTT. Protein: CASSSRQPYSNQPQHF.

The rearrangement joins TRBV20-1 to TRBJ2-1; D remains ambiguous. The CDR3 has 8 residues. The ends were cut back, 3 bases at V and 13 bases at J, with 4 bases in the middle. Looked up from germline, CDR1 is DFQATT and CDR2 is SNEGSKA (reference sequence). DNA of the CDR3: TGCAGTGCTAGTAGTCAGTTCTTC. It specifies CSASSQFF.

The chain has TRBV6-1 and TRBJ1-1, with TRBD1 matching over 7 bases. Germline V CDR1 and CDR2: MNHNS, SASEGT. This CDR3 is 13 amino acids long. V lost 6 bases and J lost 7; bases outside the gene matches: 8. The DNA for the CDR3 is TGTGCCAGCAGCCTGCACCGGGACAGTGAAGCTTTCTTT. It translates to CASSLHRDSEAFF.

In this sample, this clone turned up once. V and J are TRBV11-2 and TRBJ2-1; D call uncertain. The CDR3 consists of 15 residues. Trimming pared 5 bases from V and 3 bases from J, leaving 14 bases between. Germline CDR1 SGHAT, CDR2 FQNNGV. CDR3 sequence (DNA): TGTGCCAGCAGCCCGAACCCATCTAGCTACAATGAGCAGTTCTTC. This translates into CASSPNPSSYNEQFF.

J is TRBJ2-7 and V is TRBV27; 8 bases align to TRBD1. V shed 6 bases and J 2 bases; nucleotides not matched to a gene: 9. Germline V gene sequence: CDR1 MNHEY, CDR2 SMNVEV (reference sequence). This CDR3 is 15 amino acids long. CDR3 DNA sequence: TGTGCCAGCAGCCACCGGGGACAGGTGCCCTACGAGCAGTACTTC. Translated, it gives CASSHRGQVPYEQYF.

This chain uses TRBV6-5 with TRBJ1-1; D gene ambiguous. The CDR3 length is 14 residues. The germline V and J ends were trimmed by 6 bases and 4 bases, with 15 bases remaining between them. The germline V gene has CDR1 MNHEY and CDR2 SVGAGI. CDR3 nucleotide sequence: TGTGCCAGCAGCTCCCGAGGGTCTGGCACTGAAGCTTTCTTT. Translated: CASSSRGSGTEAFF.

The gene calls are TRBV27 and TRBJ2-5; D perhaps matches TRBD2 (6 bases). Germline assignment: CDR1 MNHEY and CDR2 SMNVEV (reference sequence). This CDR3 contains 12 residues. V shed 3 bases and J shed 7 bases, with 9 bases lying between them. The CDR3: CASSLLGGTQYF. Here the CDR3 DNA reads TGTGCCAGCAGTTTGCTGGGGGGGACCCAGTACTTC.

J is TRBJ2-7 and V is TRBV9, with D possibly matching TRBD2 (6 bases). The V gene's germline CDR1 is SGDLS and CDR2 YYNGEE. V shed 4 bases and J shed 5 bases, with 16 bases lying between them. The CDR3 is 14 residues long. The CDR3 coding sequence is TGTGCCAGCAGCCCTCAACTAGCTAGCGACGAGCAGTACTTC. Translation: CASSPQLASDEQYF.

The rearrangement links TRBV9 to TRBJ2-3, with D perhaps matching TRBD2 (6 bases). The CDR3 extends over 15 amino acids. The ends were cut back, 2 bases at V and 4 bases at J, with 14 bases in the middle. Germline CDR1 SGDLS, CDR2 YYNGEE. As DNA, the CDR3 is TGTGCCAGCAGCGTTGCCGTCGGGAGTGCAGATACGCAGTATTTT. Translating it yields CASSVAVGSADTQYF. The whole variable domain, filled in from reference TRBV9 and TRBJ2-3, reads DSGVTQTPKHLITATGQRVTLRCSPRSGDLSVYWYQQSLDQGLQFLIQYYNGEERAKGNILERFSAQQFPDLHSELNLSSLELGDSALYFCASSVAVGSADTQYFGPGTRLTVL.

The V gene is TRBV6-6, the J gene TRBJ1-4; perhaps TRBD1 as D (5 bases). The germline gives CDR1 MNHNY, CDR2 SVGAGI (reference sequence). Trimming pared 0 bases from V and 6 bases from J, leaving 11 bases between. This CDR3 comprises 15 residues. CDR3 sequence reads: CASSYSGGVDEKLFF. DNA of the CDR3: TGTGCCAGCAGTTACTCAGGAGGGGTGGATGAAAAACTGTTTTTT.

The chain couples TRBV28 to TRBJ2-7; tentative D call: TRBD1 (5 bases). Germline CDR1 reads MDHEN; CDR2 reads SYDVKM. V shed 4 bases and J shed 0 bases, with 10 bases lying between them. This CDR3 is 14 amino acids long. The CDR3 DNA reads as TGTGCCAGCAGTTACAGGTACTACTCCTACGAGCAGTACTTC. Translation: CASSYRYYSYEQYF.

The chain is built from TRBV5-6 and TRBJ2-2; D is unclear. Trimming removed 0 bases from V and 4 bases from J, with 10 bases in between. CDR3 length: 15 amino acids. The germline V gene encodes CDR1 SGHDT and CDR2 YYEEEE. DNA of the CDR3: TGTGCCAGCAGCTTGGCCCCGGTGGTCACCGGGGAGCTGTTTTTT. This encodes CASSLAPVVTGELFF.

Concerning this clone: The junction departs from germline at one end; a sequencing error may be responsible. The chain recombines TRBV5-1 with TRBJ2-3; tentatively, D is TRBD2 (5 bases). The germline V gene has CDR1 SGHRS and CDR2 YFSETQ. The CDR3 extends over 14 amino acids. CDR3 sequence (DNA): TGCGCCAGCAGATTGGACCTCGGGGCAGATACGCAGTATTTT. Translation: CASRLDLGADTQYF.

The chain is built from TRBV19 and TRBJ1-2; D gene uncertain. The CDR3 sequence is 14 residues long. Trimming removed 0 bases at V and 2 bases at J, with 7 bases between. Germline V gene lookup returns CDR1 LNHDA and CDR2 SQIVND (reference sequence). The CDR3 spells CASSIDRPNYGYTF. The CDR3 DNA reads TGTGCCAGTAGTATAGACAGGCCCAACTATGGCTACACCTTC. The full variable domain, with the rest looked up from reference TRBV19 and TRBJ1-2, is DGGITQSPKYLFRKEGQNVTLSCEQNLNHDAMYWYRQDPGQGLRLIYYSQIVNDFQKGDIAEGYSVSREKKESFPLTVTSAQKNPTAFYLCASSIDRPNYGYTFGSGTRLTVV.

The chain joins TRBV4-2 to TRBJ2-7, with 10 bases that match TRBD2. The CDR3 spans 15 residues. Unmatched junction bases numbered 5, after V lost 4 bases and J lost 2 bases. Germline V gene data show CDR1 as LGHNA and CDR2 as YNFKEQ. The CDR3: CASSRGTSATYEQYF. The CDR3, as DNA: TGTGCCAGCAGCCGGGGGACTAGCGCGACCTACGAGCAGTACTTC.

The chain recombines TRBV5-1 with TRBJ1-1; 7 bases line up with TRBD1. The CDR3 runs to 14 residues. From germline, CDR1 is SGHRS and CDR2 YFSETQ. The V gene end was trimmed by 4 bases and the J gene end by 4 bases; junction bases not matched to a gene: 7. The CDR3 loop reads CASSPGTAATEAFF. CDR3 nucleotides: TGCGCCAGCAGCCCGGGGACAGCGGCCACTGAAGCTTTCTTT.

This clone was seen a single time. The V call is TRBV28, the J call TRBJ2-2; D gene uncertain. This CDR3 spans 14 amino acids. Trimming left V 6 bases short and J 2 bases short, with 10 bases between. CDR1 and CDR2 from the germline V gene are MDHEN and SYDVKM. Here the CDR3 DNA reads TGTGCCAGCAGCCTGTCTGGCAACACCGGGGAGCTGTTTTTT. Its protein product is CASSLSGNTGELFF.

This clone was picked up a small number of times. The chain is built from TRBV6-5 and TRBJ1-1; D gene unclear. Germline V CDR1 and CDR2: MNHEY, SVGAGI. The CDR3 covers 15 residues. The V end was cut by 4 bases, the J end by 7 bases, with 19 bases between. In DNA, the CDR3 is TGTGCCAGCAGTTCGGGCCTCTCCGGATCGAGTGAAGCTTTCTTT. As protein: CASSSGLSGSSEAFF.

The chain joins TRBV18 to TRBJ2-1, with TRBD2 matching over 7 bases. This CDR3 comprises 17 residues. Unmatched junction bases numbered 14, after V lost 0 bases and J lost 9 bases. Looked up from germline, CDR1 is KGHSH and CDR2 is LQKENI. CDR3 amino acids: CASSPPGLQRDTVEQFF. Here the CDR3 DNA reads TGTGCCAGCTCACCACCGGGCCTCCAGCGGGATACAGTTGAGCAGTTCTTC.

The J gene is TRBJ2-1, the V gene TRBV2; 9 bases line up with TRBD1. Germline V lookup: CDR1 SNHLY, CDR2 FYNNEI. The V gene end was trimmed by 3 bases and the J gene end by 15 bases; junction bases not matched to a gene: 6. The CDR3 has 12 amino acids. CDR3 residues: CASSDPGQGAFF. CDR3 bases: TGTGCCAGCAGTGATCCGGGACAGGGCGCGTTCTTC.

The chain couples TRBV4-1 to TRBJ2-1; tentatively, D is TRBD2 (6 bases). Germline CDR1 MGHRA, CDR2 YSYEKL. The CDR3 has 14 residues. V lost 4 bases, J lost 9 bases, and 16 bases lay in between. The CDR3 spells CASSRGTPQGEQFF. In DNA form, the CDR3 reads TGCGCCAGCAGCCGCGGGACCCCCCAAGGTGAGCAGTTCTTC.